These T cell receptor beta chains were read from a single sample in a study of cytomegalovirus exposure and HLA in healthy donors. Measured with immunoSEQ multiplex PCR; TCRdb has only the in-frame clones, and not every one. The sample includes about 72,000 clones, 81% of them seen just once. Sequencing was done on a sample of PBMCs. Source of these receptors: a human donor in good health. The CDR3 runs from the conserved cysteine through the conserved F or W. A D gene is named only where the DNA matches it firmly. Expanded clones are given a class, and other clones once, few, many or no size at all.

abundance | d_gene | len | j_gene | v_gene | CDR3nt | CDR3aa
. | . | 15 | TRBJ2-1 | TRBV9 | TGTGCCAGCAGCCAGAGGACAGACGCCTACAATGAGCAGTTCTTC | CASSQRTDAYNEQFF
. | TRBD1 | 13 | TRBJ2-5 | TRBV11-3 | TGTGCCAGCAGCTTAGCAGGGGGCTGGACCCAGTACTTC | CASSLAGGWTQYF
once | . | 13 | TRBJ2-5 | TRBV11-2 | TGTGCCAGCAGTCCCGGGGGGCCCGAGACCCAGTACTTC | CASSPGGPETQYF
. | . | 13 | TRBJ1-1 | TRBV14 | TGTGCCAGCAGCCAAGGCAGGAACACTGAAGCTTTCTTT | CASSQGRNTEAFF
. | . | 12 | TRBJ2-1 | TRBV29-1 | TGCAGCGTCACCCCGACAGAATTAGAGCAGTTCTTC | CSVTPTELEQFF
few | TRBD1 | 20 | TRBJ1-6 | TRBV14 | TGTGCCAGCAGCCAAGACCGGGACAGGGATTCGTGGGTCTTGGATTCACCCCTCCACTTT | CASSQDRDRDSWVLDSPLHF
. | TRBD1 | 15 | TRBJ1-2 | TRBV6-5 | TGTGCCAGCAGTTACCAACGGGACAGTAAGGTTGGCTACACCTTC | CASSYQRDSKVGYTF
once | TRBD2 | 14 | TRBJ2-1 | TRBV27 | TGTGCCAGCAGTCAGGCTAGCGGGTACAATGAGCAGTTCTTC | CASSQASGYNEQFF
. | . | 12 | TRBJ1-4 | TRBV29-1 | TGCAGCGTTATCGCAGGGAATGAAAAACTGTTTTTT | CSVIAGNEKLFF
once | . | 14 | TRBJ1-1 | TRBV5-8 | TGTGCCAGCAGCACGGGACACTCGAACACTGAAGCTTTCTTT | CASSTGHSNTEAFF
. | . | 19 | TRBJ2-3 | TRBV4-1 | TGCGCCAGCAGCCAAGAGGGCGGGGGCCTCTCCGATCGGGCAGATACGCAGTATTTT | CASSQEGGGLSDRADTQYF
. | TRBD1 | 15 | TRBJ2-5 | TRBV29-1 | TGCAGCGTTGTCGGGACAGGGAAGGCGATAAAGACCCAGTACTTC | CSVVGTGKAIKTQYF
. | TRBD1 | 16 | TRBJ1-1 | TRBV5-1 | TGCGCCAGCAGCTGGAGGGGACAGACAGGGATCACTGAAGCTTTCTTT | CASSWRGQTGITEAFF
. | TRBD1 | 15 | TRBJ1-3 | TRBV5-6 | TGTGCCAGCCGGGACAGGTTAAAATCTGGAAACACCATATATTTT | CASRDRLKSGNTIYF
once | TRBD1 | 11 | TRBJ1-1 | TRBV5-8 | TGTGCCGGACAGGGTTTCACTGAAGCTTTCTTT | CAGQGFTEAFF
few | . | 13 | TRBJ1-4 | TRBV6-5 | TGTGCCGCTCAAGGGGGAGCGAATGAAAAACTGTTTTTT | CAAQGGANEKLFF
. | TRBD2 | 16 | TRBJ2-3 | TRBV2 | TGTGCCAGCAGTGGGAGGACTAGCGGGGGGCAAGATACGCAGTATTTT | CASSGRTSGGQDTQYF
. | . | 16 | TRBJ2-6 | TRBV28 | TGTGCCAGCAGTTCCACAGGGAGCTCTGGGGCCAACGTCCTGACTTTC | CASSSTGSSGANVLTF
few | TRBD1 | 14 | TRBJ1-2 | TRBV6-5 | TGTGCCAGCAGGGGACAGGCCCCTATCTATGGCTACACCTTC | CASRGQAPIYGYTF
. | TRBD1 | 15 | TRBJ1-2 | TRBV5-6 | TGTGCCAGCAGCTCAAGGGACAGGGGACTGTATGGCTACACCTTC | CASSSRDRGLYGYTF
few | . | 16 | TRBJ1-6 | TRBV4-1 | TGCGCCAGCAGCCAAGATCTCGCTGGTACGAGTTCACCCCTCCACTTT | CASSQDLAGTSSPLHF
. | TRBD2 | 19 | TRBJ2-3 | TRBV9 | TGTGCCAGCAGCGCCCGTCTAGCGGGGGGGGGAGGAAGCACAGATACGCAGTATTTT | CASSARLAGGGGSTDTQYF
. | . | 13 | TRBJ2-1 | TRBV19 | TGTGCCAGTAGTATTCAGACTCCCGGTGAGCAGTTCTTC | CASSIQTPGEQFF
. | . | 16 | TRBJ1-6 | TRBV28 | TGTGCCAGCAGGCCGACTTTTAGCTCCTATAATTCACCCCTCCACTTT | CASRPTFSSYNSPLHF
. | TRBD1 | 16 | TRBJ2-1 | TRBV27 | TGTGCCAGCAGTCGGCAGACAGGGGGAGTTTACAATGAGCAGTTCTTC | CASSRQTGGVYNEQFF
. | TRBD1 | 19 | TRBJ1-5 | TRBV4-1 | TGCGCCAGCAGCGCCAGTAGGGAACAGACAGGGTACAGCAATCAGCCCCAGCATTTT | CASSASREQTGYSNQPQHF
. | . | 13 | TRBJ2-1 | TRBV29-1 | TGCAGGGTGGACATGGGATACTACAATGAGCAGTTCTTC | CRVDMGYYNEQFF
. | TRBD1 | 15 | TRBJ2-3 | TRBV4-3 | TGCGCCAGCAGCCATCCGGGACAGGGGGTTGATACGCAGTATTTT | CASSHPGQGVDTQYF
few | . | 14 | TRBJ1-2 | TRBV2 | TGTGCCAGCAGTGAAGCCGACAGGCACATGGGCTACACCTTC | CASSEADRHMGYTF
few | . | 17 | TRBJ1-5 | TRBV2 | TGTGCCAGCAGTGGAAGGACGGACTATAAGGGCAATCAGCCCCAGCATTTT | CASSGRTDYKGNQPQHF
. | . | 16 | TRBJ2-2 | TRBV9 | TGTGCCAGCAGCGTAGACAGTTACAGGGACACCGGGGAGCTGTTTTTT | CASSVDSYRDTGELFF
. | . | 13 | TRBJ1-2 | TRBV9 | TGTGCCAGCAGCTTAATACAGGGTAATGGCTACACCTTC | CASSLIQGNGYTF
. | TRBD2 | 16 | TRBJ2-3 | TRBV5-4 | TGTGCCAGCAGCTTGGTTGGCGGGGGGCCCACAGATACGCAGTATTTT | CASSLVGGGPTDTQYF
. | TRBD2 | 13 | TRBJ2-2 | TRBV10-3 | TGTGCCATCAGCGGGGGGGCCCCCGGGGAGCTGTTTTTT | CAISGGAPGELFF
. | . | 15 | TRBJ1-4 | TRBV25-1 | TGTGCCAGCAGTGACAACACCCGTATACATGAAAAACTGTTTTTT | CASSDNTRIHEKLFF
. | TRBD1 | 16 | TRBJ1-5 | TRBV2 | TGTGCCAGCAACTTTTCGCCGGGACAGGGGTATCAGCCCCAGCATTTT | CASNFSPGQGYQPQHF
once | . | 14 | TRBJ1-1 | TRBV29-1 | TGCAGCGTTGTAGTCCTGGGCAGTCACACTGAAGCTTTCTTT | CSVVVLGSHTEAFF
. | TRBD1 | 15 | TRBJ2-5 | TRBV27 | TGTGCCAGCAGCCCCCGGGACAGCCTTCAAGAGACCCAGTACTTC | CASSPRDSLQETQYF
. | TRBD1 | 15 | TRBJ1-1 | TRBV5-4 | TGTGCCAGCAGCTTGGCCTTGGACAGGGACACTGAAGCTTTCTTT | CASSLALDRDTEAFF
. | TRBD2 | 19 | TRBJ2-6 | TRBV19 | TGTGCCAGTAGTATGGCCCTAGCGGGGGTTTCCTCTGGGGCCAACGTCCTGACTTTC | CASSMALAGVSSGANVLTF
once | . | 14 | TRBJ2-7 | TRBV5-6 | TGTGCCAGCAGCTTGACCAGGCCGTCCTACGAGCAGTACTTC | CASSLTRPSYEQYF
. | TRBD2 | 16 | TRBJ2-1 | TRBV28 | TGTGCCAGCAGCATCGGACTAGCGGGGGGGCCCAATGAGCAGTTCTTC | CASSIGLAGGPNEQFF
. | . | 13 | TRBJ2-7 | TRBV11-3 | TGTGCCAGCAGCTTCCCTCCAGCCTACGAGCAGTACTTC | CASSFPPAYEQYF
few | . | 14 | TRBJ2-7 | TRBV6-1 | TGTGCCAGCAGCCCCTTCACGACAGGCTACGAGCAGTACTTC | CASSPFTTGYEQYF
once | TRBD2 | 14 | TRBJ2-3 | TRBV2 | TGTGCCAGCTCTAGCGGGGGACGCACAGATACGCAGTATTTT | CASSSGGRTDTQYF
. | . | 15 | TRBJ1-4 | TRBV5-1 | TGCGCCAGCAGCTTTCAGGCTTCTCGTTCGGAAAAACTGTTTTTT | CASSFQASRSEKLFF
. | TRBD2 | 15 | TRBJ2-7 | TRBV9 | TGTGCCAGCAGCGTAGATGGGGGGGTAGGCTACGAGCAGTACTTC | CASSVDGGVGYEQYF
once | . | 13 | TRBJ2-3 | TRBV29-1 | TGCAGCGTTGAGGGGCAGGGCACAGATACGCAGTATTTT | CSVEGQGTDTQYF
few | . | 11 | TRBJ2-7 | TRBV20-1 | TGCAGTGTTGGGACTCTGTACGAGCAGTACTTC | CSVGTLYEQYF
. | . | 18 | TRBJ2-4 | TRBV19 | TGTGCCAGTAGTCCAAACCTTATCCGGACAGTAGCCAAAAACATTCAGTACTTC | CASSPNLIRTVAKNIQYF
. | . | 14 | TRBJ1-2 | TRBV7-2 | TGTGCCAGCAGCTTGGATGGTAATAACTATGGCTACCCCTTC | CASSLDGNNYGYPF
. | . | 14 | TRBJ1-6 | TRBV5-1 | TGCGCCAGCAGCTTGGCCAGGGCTAATTCACCCCTCCACTTT | CASSLARANSPLHF
. | . | 16 | TRBJ1-2 | TRBV21-1 | TGTGCCAGCAGCAAATACAGGGCCTCGGGTCTTCATGGCTACACCTTC | CASSKYRASGLHGYTF
. | TRBD1 | 15 | TRBJ1-2 | TRBV9 | TGTGCCAGCAGCCTCGATACCGGGACAGGGGTCTCCTACACCTTC | CASSLDTGTGVSYTF
. | . | 16 | TRBJ2-6 | TRBV11-2 | TGTGCCAGCAGCTTACGCGGTAGCTCTGGGGCCAACGTCCTGACTTTC | CASSLRGSSGANVLTF